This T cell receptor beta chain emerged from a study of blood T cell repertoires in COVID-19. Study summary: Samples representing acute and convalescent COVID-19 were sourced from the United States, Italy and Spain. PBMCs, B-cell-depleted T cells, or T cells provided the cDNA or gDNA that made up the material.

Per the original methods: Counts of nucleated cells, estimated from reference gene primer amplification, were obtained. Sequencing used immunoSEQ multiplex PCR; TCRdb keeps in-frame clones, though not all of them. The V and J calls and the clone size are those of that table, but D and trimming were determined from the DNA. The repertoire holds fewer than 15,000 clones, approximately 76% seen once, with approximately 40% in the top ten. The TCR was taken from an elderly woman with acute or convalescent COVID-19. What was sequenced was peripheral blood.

The CDR3 reads CASTDSGTYNSPLHF. In DNA form, the CDR3 reads TGTGCCAGCACGGATTCAGGGACTTATAATTCACCCCTCCACTTT. The V gene is TRBV6-5, the J gene TRBJ1-6, with a possible D match to TRBD1 (5 bases). Deletions cut 7 bases from V and 4 bases from J, with 14 bases between. Germline CDR1 reads MNHEY; CDR2 reads SVGAGI. This CDR3 is built from 15 residues.